These 18 T cell receptor beta chains were sequenced from one sample in a study of response to subunit inactivated influenza vaccine. TCRdb reprocessed the RT-PCR reads via MiXCR and lists one record per CDR3 protein. Here the sample spans hundreds of thousands of distinct CDR3 sequences, about 18% being singletons. This material consisted of PBMCs from blood, taken 5 days after vaccination. Receptor source: a man aged 45-60 years who received an inactivated influenza vaccine.

V and J are TRBV11-1 and TRBJ1-6; possible D gene TRBD1, 6 bases. Trimming took 10 bases from V and 11 from J, leaving 21 bases between them. Germline V gene lookup returns CDR1 SGHAT and CDR2 FQDESV (reference sequence). This CDR3 has 14 residues. CDR3 amino acids: CAIGLGDRRPPLHF. CDR3 bases: TGTGCCATCGGCTTAGGAGACAGGAGACCACCCCTCCACTTT.

The chain combines TRBV7-8 with TRBJ2-1, with 9 bases fitting TRBD2. Germline CDR1 and CDR2: SGHVS and FQNEAQ. The CDR3 consists of 17 residues. J was trimmed by 0 bases and V by 5 bases; bases with no gene match: 8. DNA of the CDR3: TGTGCCAGCAGCCCGAGGACTAGCGCGAGCTCCTACAATGAGCAGTTCTTC. Translation: CASSPRTSASSYNEQFF.

This clonotype was found a few times. The genes are TRBV12-3 or TRBV12-4 and TRBJ1-2, with D maybe TRBD1 (6 bases). This CDR3 is 14 amino acids long. The V end was cut by 3 bases, the J end by 5 bases, with 13 bases between. CDR3 amino acids: CASSFRGQEYGYTF. DNA for the CDR3: TGTGCCAGCAGTTTCCGGGGACAAGAGTATGGCTACACCTTC.

V is TRBV7-2 and J is TRBJ2-7; either TRBD1 or TRBD2 may fit D (6 bases each). There are 16 residues in the CDR3. CDR1 is SGHTA and CDR2 is FQGNSA in the germline V gene. With 4 bases removed from V and 3 bases from J, the gap between germline ends came to 19 bases. This CDR3 is CASSYRAPSVSYEQYF. DNA for the CDR3: TGTGCCAGCAGCTACAGGGCCCCTAGCGTGAGCTACGAGCAGTACTTC. Variable domain in full (rest from reference TRBV7-2 and TRBJ2-7): GAGVSQSPSNKVTEKGKDVELRCDPISGHTALYWYRQSLGQGLEFLIYFQGNSAPDKSGLPSDRFSAERTGGSVSTLTIQRTQQEDSAVYLCASSYRAPSVSYEQYFGPGTRLTVT.

The sample holds a few counts of this clonotype. This chain joins TRBV21-1 and TRBJ2-7. TRBV21-1 is designated a pseudogene. This CDR3 contains 15 residues. The CDR3 spells CASSNKVSSSYEQYF. Here the CDR3 DNA reads TGTGCCAGCAGCAATAAGGTTTCGAGCTCCTACGAGCAGTACTTC.

This clonotype was detected many times. The CDR3 DNA reads as TGCGCCAGCAGCCCCTCCCAGGGGGCCTACGAGCAGTACTTC. It is translated as CASSPSQGAYEQYF. The chain has TRBV5-1 and TRBJ2-7, with 7 bases aligning to TRBD1. Trimming took 4 bases from V and 2 from J; bases not matched to a gene: 6. This CDR3 contains 14 residues. Germline loops: CDR1 SGHRS, CDR2 YFSETQ.

The DNA for the CDR3 is TGTGCCAGCAGTTTTTTAGTTGTACAGGGTCTCTACGAGCAGTACTTC. Its protein is CASSFLVVQGLYEQYF. The chain has TRBV28 and TRBJ2-7, with D possibly TRBD1 on 6 matching bases. The CDR3 extends over 16 amino acids. Trimming took 3 bases from V and 3 from J, leaving 18 bases between them. The germline CDR1 and CDR2 sequences are MDHEN and SYDVKM.

J is TRBJ2-3 and V is TRBV28, with 10 bases identical to TRBD1. Germline V CDR1 and CDR2: MDHEN, SYDVKM. The CDR3 is 17 amino acids. The J segment lost 0 bases and the V segment lost 6 bases, leaving 9 bases of the junction unmatched. The CDR3 nucleotides are TGTGCCAGCAGGGACAGGGGGGAAACTTCTAGCACAGATACGCAGTATTTT. This sequence encodes CASRDRGETSSTDTQYF.

Only a few counts were recorded for this clonotype. This chain joins TRBV29-1 and TRBJ2-7; no firm D call. Trimming took off 5 bases at V and 0 bases at J, with 8 bases between the two ends. Germline V CDR1 and CDR2: SQVTM, ANQGSEA. This CDR3 is built from 12 residues. DNA of the CDR3: TGCAGCGTTTATAGTAGCTCCTACGAGCAGTACTTC. Translation gives CSVYSSSYEQYF.

V is TRBV9 and J is TRBJ2-7, with 9 bases aligning to TRBD1. The CDR3 totals 16 residues. V gave up 4 bases and J gave up 0 bases; unmatched junction bases: 8. Germline CDR1 SGDLS, CDR2 YYNGEE. The CDR3 DNA reads TGTGCCAGCAGCCCACAGGGGGCAAGGGGCTCCTACGAGCAGTACTTC. Its protein product is CASSPQGARGSYEQYF.

This rearrangement joins TRBV7-2 to TRBJ2-1, with D unresolved. Germline V gene sequence: CDR1 SGHTA, CDR2 FQGNSA. This CDR3 has 14 amino acids. V shed 3 bases and J shed 8 bases, with 14 bases lying between them. The CDR3 bases are TGTGCCAGCAGCTTGGGGTCCCAGCCCGATGAGCAGTTCTTC. Protein: CASSLGSQPDEQFF. The variable domain in full, completed from reference TRBV7-2 and TRBJ2-1, reads GAGVSQSPSNKVTEKGKDVELRCDPISGHTALYWYRQSLGQGLEFLIYFQGNSAPDKSGLPSDRFSAERTGGSVSTLTIQRTQQEDSAVYLCASSLGSQPDEQFFGPGTRLTVL.

This clonotype was seen at least ten times. The DNA of the CDR3 is TGCAGCGTTGCGGGACACATGAACACTGAAGCTTTCTTT. Translation: CSVAGHMNTEAFF. The chain uses TRBV29-1 and TRBJ1-1; D possibly corresponds to TRBD1 (6 bases). CDR1 and CDR2 from the germline V gene are SQVTM and ANQGSEA. The ends were cut back, 4 bases at V and 0 bases at J, with 9 bases in the middle. This CDR3 spans 13 amino acids.

The chain couples TRBV15 to TRBJ1-1; no clear D. CDR3 size: 14 residues. The germline CDR1 and CDR2 sequences are LNHNV and YYDKDF (reference sequence). V lost 4 bases and J 0 bases, leaving 9 bases between the germline ends. CDR3 in amino acids: CATSIQPLNTEAFF. The CDR3, as DNA: TGTGCCACCAGCATCCAGCCTTTGAACACTGAAGCTTTCTTT.

The rearrangement links TRBV5-6 to TRBJ2-5, with D hard to call. From germline, CDR1 is SGHDT and CDR2 YYEEEE. V lost 0 bases to trimming and J lost 5 bases, with 14 bases between them. The CDR3 consists of 15 residues. The CDR3 sequence: CASSLAGYSRETQYF. CDR3 sequence (DNA): TGTGCCAGCAGCTTGGCCGGATACAGTAGGGAGACCCAGTACTTC.

There are many counts of this clonotype. This rearrangement joins TRBV18 to TRBJ2-4; no definite D call. Germline CDR1 reads KGHSH; CDR2 reads LQKENI. This CDR3 spans 15 amino acids. Trimming shortened V by 2 bases and J by 3 bases, and 11 bases separated the two germline ends. CDR3 loop: CASSPGVSGKNIQYF. The CDR3 nucleotides are TGTGCCAGCTCACCAGGGGTTAGTGGCAAAAACATTCAGTACTTC.

This clonotype was recorded a few times. The CDR3: CASSLGSEDTQYF. CDR3 nucleotide sequence: TGTGCCAGCAGCTTGGGAAGTGAGGATACCCAGTACTTC. The chain is built from TRBV7-9 and TRBJ2-5; D ambiguous. The V end lost 3 bases, the J end lost 8 bases, and 13 bases lay between the germline ends. The CDR3 is made up of 13 amino acids. Germline CDR1 reads SEHNR; CDR2 reads FQNEAQ (reference sequence).

The chain couples TRBV28 to TRBJ2-3, with 8 nucleotides matching TRBD2. The junction had 11 bases not matched to a gene; V was cut back by 7 bases and J by 8 bases. Germline V gives CDR1 MDHEN, CDR2 SYDVKM. CDR3 length equals 14 residues. CDR3 region: CASTLSSGSVTQYF. The CDR3 DNA follows: TGTGCCAGCACTTTGTCAAGCGGGAGTGTTACGCAGTATTTT.

The J gene is TRBJ2-5, the V gene TRBV3-1; 8 bases match TRBD1. The CDR3 sequence is 16 residues long. The V gene end was trimmed by 0 bases and the J gene end by 4 bases; junction bases not matched to a gene: 7. Germline assignment: CDR1 LGHDT and CDR2 YNNKEL (reference sequence). For the CDR3, the DNA is TGTGCCAGCAGCCAAGATAGGACAGGGTGGGCAGAGACCCAGTACTTC. It translates to CASSQDRTGWAETQYF.